The 3 T cell receptor beta chains presented below share a single source sample, sequenced in a study of identical twins. TCRdb redid the calling of the 5' RACE reads with MiXCR, one entry per CDR3 protein. The sample yields 310,000 or so distinct CDR3 sequences, roughly 8.6% seen once. In addition, the sample was reused for a study of yellow fever vaccine responses in identical twins.

The sample taken for sequencing was memory (CD45RO+) T cells sorted from blood. The source of these receptors is a woman under 30 in good health.

This clonotype was seen at least ten times. The V and J genes are TRBV24-1 and TRBJ2-1, with 11 nucleotides matching TRBD1. Germline-derived CDR1 and CDR2 are KGHDR and SFDVKD. The CDR3 is 16 amino acids. The trim removed 3 bases at V and 8 bases at J, leaving 8 bases unmatched. The CDR3 region is CATSDVGTGGYDEQFF. CDR3 in DNA: TGTGCCACCAGTGATGTTGGGACAGGGGGTTACGATGAGCAGTTCTTC.

The V and J genes are TRBV29-1 and TRBJ1-4, with 10 bases identical to TRBD1. This CDR3 has 12 amino acids. The trim removed 7 bases at V and 8 bases at J, leaving 4 bases unmatched. In germline, CDR1 is SQVTM, CDR2 ANQGSEA. The DNA for the CDR3 is TGCAGCGGCGGGACAGGGGTGGAAAAACTGTTTTTT. The encoded protein is CSGGTGVEKLFF.

This clonotype was counted only a few times. The rearrangement links TRBV24-1 to TRBJ1-5; tentative D call: TRBD1 (6 bases). CDR3 size: 14 residues. With 4 bases removed from V and 5 bases from J, the gap between germline ends came to 11 bases. The germline V gene encodes CDR1 KGHDR and CDR2 SFDVKD. The CDR3 loop reads CATSEQGLYQPQHF. In DNA form, the CDR3 reads TGTGCCACCAGTGAGCAGGGGCTATATCAGCCCCAGCATTTT.